A single sample gave rise to the 32 T cell receptor beta chains below, sequenced in a study of cytomegalovirus exposure and HLA in healthy donors. PCR primers comprised 60 Vbeta and 13 Jbeta primers. Assay used: immunoSEQ multiplex PCR; TCRdb lists only in-frame clones, some missing. Of 100,000 or so clones in the sample, around 75% were seen once. The sequenced sample was PBMCs. All receptors derive from a man between 25 and 39 years old in good health and CMV-seronegative.

The table lists this clone with a few counts. The chain combines TRBV5-1 with TRBJ2-1, with TRBD2 identical over 8 bases. Looked up from germline, CDR1 is SGHRS and CDR2 is YFSETQ. With V trimmed by 5 bases and J by 2 bases, 9 bases remained unmatched. The CDR3 covers 16 residues. The CDR3 spells CASRPITSGTYNEQFF. The CDR3 nucleotides read TGCGCCAGCAGACCAATAACTAGCGGAACCTACAATGAGCAGTTCTTC.

The chain joins TRBV2 to TRBJ2-2; TRBD2 aligns across 12 bases. Looked up from germline, CDR1 is SNHLY and CDR2 is FYNNEI. CDR3 length: 15 amino acids. V lost 6 bases and J lost 7; bases outside the gene matches: 6. For the CDR3, the DNA is TGTGCCAGCAGGCGACTAGCGGGAGAGGTCGGGGAGCTGTTTTTT. It codes for CASRRLAGEVGELFF.

This chain uses TRBV28 with TRBJ2-1; 10 positions agree with TRBD2. In germline, CDR1 is MDHEN, CDR2 SYDVKM. V was clipped by 6 bases and J by 9 bases; unmatched bases: 11. The CDR3 is made up of 15 amino acids. CDR3: CASSLGTSDRGEQFF. CDR3 nucleotide sequence: TGTGCCAGCAGCCTCGGGACTAGCGATCGGGGTGAGCAGTTCTTC.

This clone came up a few times. Other DNA sequences in this sample translate to the same CDR3. The chain carries TRBV9 and TRBJ2-3; 8 nucleotides line up with TRBD1. Germline assignment: CDR1 SGDLS and CDR2 YYNGEE. The CDR3 totals 14 residues. J gave up 4 bases and V 3 bases, and 4 bases lay outside the gene matches. CDR3 coding DNA: TGTGCCAGCAGCGCCGGACAGGGACCAGATACGCAGTATTTT. This codes for CASSAGQGPDTQYF.

This clone showed up just a few times. The chain employs TRBV10-2 and TRBJ2-1; 7 positions agree with TRBD2. V dropped 4 bases and J dropped 4; count of bases not matched to a gene: 13. The CDR3 has 17 residues. Looked up from germline, CDR1 is WSHSY and CDR2 is SAAADI. CDR3 in amino acids: CASSVLGEGQTYNEQFF. CDR3 in DNA: TGCGCCAGCAGTGTATTAGGGGAGGGCCAAACTTACAATGAGCAGTTCTTC.

V is TRBV5-1 and J is TRBJ2-5, with D maybe TRBD1 (6 bases). CDR1 is SGHRS and CDR2 is YFSETQ in the germline V gene. The CDR3 is 15 amino acids. V was trimmed by 0 bases and J by 2 bases, leaving 11 bases between them. The CDR3 DNA reads TGCGCCAGCAGCTTGGCTGGGACAACTCAAGAGACCCAGTACTTC. Protein sequence: CASSLAGTTQETQYF. Full variable domain (outside the CDR3, taken from reference TRBV5-1 and TRBJ2-5): KAGVTQTPRYLIKTRGQQVTLSCSPISGHRSVSWYQQTPGQGLQFLFEYFSETQRNKGNFPGRFSGRQFSNSRSEMNVSTLELGDSALYLCASSLAGTTQETQYFGPGTRLLVL.

The V and J genes are TRBV6-1 and TRBJ1-1; 8 positions agree with TRBD1. Per germline, CDR1 MNHNS and CDR2 SASEGT. The length of the CDR3 is 14 residues. V lost 4 bases to trimming and J lost 3 bases; unmatched junction nucleotides: 4. Written as DNA, the CDR3 is TGTGCCAGCAGTGCAACAGGGGGTTACACTGAAGCTTTCTTT. Its protein is CASSATGGYTEAFF.

This clone was seen more than once but under ten times. The gene calls are TRBV4-1 and TRBJ1-2; TRBD1 matches 8 bases. The germline gives CDR1 MGHRA, CDR2 YSYEKL. This CDR3 is built from 14 residues. Trimming took 2 bases from V and 8 from J; bases not matched to a gene: 7. The CDR3 region has the DNA TGCGCCAGCAGCCAACCCGGACAGGGAAGCGGCTACACCTTC. It encodes CASSQPGQGSGYTF.

This clone was recorded only once. The V gene is TRBV7-9, the J gene TRBJ2-7; 15 bases map to TRBD2. Germline V lookup: CDR1 SEHNR, CDR2 FQNEAQ (reference sequence). CDR3 size: 19 residues. After removal of 4 bases from V and 3 bases from J, the junction contained 13 bases not matched to a gene. Written as DNA, the CDR3 is TGTGCCAGCAGCTCCGGCGGGGGACTAGCGGGAGGCCCGCTCTACGAGCAGTACTTC. Translated: CASSSGGGLAGGPLYEQYF.

This chain uses TRBV25-1 with TRBJ1-4; unclear D gene. This CDR3 is 14 amino acids long. The germline V gene encodes CDR1 MGHDK and CDR2 SYGVNS. Trimming pared 5 bases from V and 7 bases from J, leaving 14 bases between. CDR3 protein: CASSPTRAGEKLFF. As DNA, the CDR3 is TGTGCCAGCAGTCCGACAAGGGCGGGTGAAAAACTGTTTTTT.

This chain connects TRBV5-1 to TRBJ2-5, with no clear D. CDR1 is SGHRS and CDR2 is YFSETQ in the germline V gene. V was trimmed by 1 base and J by 3 bases, leaving 7 bases between them. The CDR3 is 13 residues long. CDR3 protein: CASSLTTEETQYF. In nucleotides, the CDR3 is TGCGCCAGCAGCTTGACCACAGAAGAGACCCAGTACTTC. The variable domain in full, completed from reference TRBV5-1 and TRBJ2-5, reads KAGVTQTPRYLIKTRGQQVTLSCSPISGHRSVSWYQQTPGQGLQFLFEYFSETQRNKGNFPGRFSGRQFSNSRSEMNVSTLELGDSALYLCASSLTTEETQYFGPGTRLLVL.

V and J are TRBV7-9 and TRBJ2-1; 12 nucleotides align to TRBD2. CDR3 length: 17 amino acids. The junction had 7 bases not matched to a gene; V was cut back by 6 bases and J by 1 base. Germline-derived CDR1 and CDR2 are SEHNR and FQNEAQ (reference sequence). CDR3 bases: TGTGCCAGCAGGCCTGGGACTAGCGGGTATTCCTACAATGAGCAGTTCTTC. Translation: CASRPGTSGYSYNEQFF. The full variable domain, in which reference TRBV7-9 and TRBJ2-1 provide the parts outside the CDR3, is DTGVSQNPRHKITKRGQNVTFRCDPISEHNRLYWYRQTLGQGPEFLTYFQNEAQLEKSRLLSDRFSAERPKGSFSTLEIQRTEQGDSAMYLCASRPGTSGYSYNEQFFGPGTRLTVL.

The chain joins TRBV7-9 to TRBJ2-7; 8 positions match TRBD2. The CDR3 has 14 amino acids. The V segment lost 5 bases and the J segment 7 bases; nucleotides outside the gene matches: 10. Germline loops: CDR1 SEHNR, CDR2 FQNEAQ (reference sequence). The CDR3 bases are TGTGCCAGCAGCGTGCCGGGACTAGGAGTTGAGCAGTACTTC. Translation: CASSVPGLGVEQYF.

The V call is TRBV27, the J call TRBJ2-7, with D possibly TRBD1 on 5 matching bases. V shed 3 bases and J shed 2 bases, with 26 bases lying between them. The CDR3 length is 19 residues. The germline V gene has CDR1 MNHEY and CDR2 SMNVEV (reference sequence). Written as DNA, the CDR3 is TGTGCCAGCAGTTTGCTCAGAGACAGCAGTTTTAATCCTCCCTACGAGCAGTACTTC. Its translation: CASSLLRDSSFNPPYEQYF.

The rearrangement links TRBV27 to TRBJ2-7; TRBD2 agrees at 7 bases. Germline V gene lookup returns CDR1 MNHEY and CDR2 SMNVEV (reference sequence). This CDR3 is 14 amino acids long. The ends lost 3 bases at V and 3 bases at J; junction bases unmatched: 5. The CDR3 DNA sequence: TGTGCCAGCAGTTTGGACTCGGGGGGCTACGAGCAGTACTTC. Encoded protein: CASSLDSGGYEQYF.

The chain couples TRBV11-2 to TRBJ2-3, with TRBD2 matching 8 bases. With V trimmed by 4 bases and J by 3 bases, 6 bases remained unmatched. The CDR3 runs 15 residues. The germline V gene encodes CDR1 SGHAT and CDR2 FQNNGV. The CDR3 coding sequence is TGTGCCAGCAGCTCGGGACTAGGAAGGACAGATACGCAGTATTTT. It translates to CASSSGLGRTDTQYF.

This chain connects TRBV6-6 to TRBJ2-7; tentatively, D is TRBD2 (6 bases). This CDR3 region has 16 residues. Trimming stripped 7 bases from V and 0 bases from J, with 19 bases between. Germline lookup yields CDR1 MNHNY and CDR2 SVGAGI (reference sequence). CDR3 residues: CASTIAPGDSSYEQYF. Written as DNA, the CDR3 is TGTGCCAGCACCATTGCTCCGGGAGACAGCTCCTACGAGCAGTACTTC.

There are a few counts of this clone. The chain joins TRBV11-1 to TRBJ2-7; 13 bases map to TRBD2. Germline trimming cut 5 bases from V and 4 bases from J; bases unmatched to any gene: 5. The germline V gene encodes CDR1 SGHAT and CDR2 FQDESV (reference sequence). The CDR3 covers 15 residues. CDR3 nucleotide sequence: TGTGCCAGCAGCCCGAGGACTAGCGGGGGATACGAGCAGTACTTC. The encoded protein is CASSPRTSGGYEQYF. Complete variable domain (other parts from reference TRBV11-1 and TRBJ2-7): EAEVAQSPRYKITEKSQAVAFWCDPISGHATLYWYRQILGQGPELLVQFQDESVVDDSQLPKDRFSAERLKGVDSTLKIQPAELGDSAMYLCASSPRTSGGYEQYFGPGTRLTVT.

This chain connects TRBV9 to TRBJ2-2; no clear D. The germline V gene encodes CDR1 SGDLS and CDR2 YYNGEE. CDR3 length equals 14 residues. V was trimmed by 5 bases and J by 1 base, leaving 9 bases between them. The CDR3 sequence: CASSLGLNTGELFF. The DNA for the CDR3 is TGTGCCAGCAGTTTGGGCCTGAACACCGGGGAGCTGTTTTTT.

The chain couples TRBV4-2 to TRBJ1-2, with TRBD1 identical over 8 bases. After removal of 1 base from V and 6 bases from J, the junction contained 7 bases not matched to a gene. Per the germline V gene, CDR1 is LGHNA and CDR2 is YNFKEQ. The CDR3 covers 15 residues. The CDR3 here is CASSQAGGTEDGYTF. The CDR3 nucleotides read TGTGCCAGCAGCCAAGCAGGGGGCACGGAGGATGGCTACACCTTC.

V usage is TRBV18 and J usage is TRBJ2-3; a weak D match, TRBD2 (5 bases). CDR3 length: 13 residues. V shed 3 bases and J shed 2 bases, with 6 bases lying between them. Germline V gene sequence: CDR1 KGHSH, CDR2 LQKENI. CDR3 in DNA: TGTGCCAGCTCACCGGACTTCACAGATACGCAGTATTTT. Its protein is CASSPDFTDTQYF.

The V call is TRBV9, the J call TRBJ1-1; D is unclear. The germline V gene encodes CDR1 SGDLS and CDR2 YYNGEE. V was trimmed by 0 bases and J by 1 base, leaving 7 bases between them. This CDR3 spans 14 amino acids. This CDR3 reads CASSVDSQNTEAFF. CDR3 nucleotide sequence: TGTGCCAGCAGCGTAGACAGCCAGAACACTGAAGCTTTCTTT.

The table lists this clone with a count of one. This chain connects TRBV6-4 to TRBJ2-5; no clear D gene. Germline loops: CDR1 MRHNA, CDR2 SNTAGT. CDR3 length: 11 residues. V was trimmed by 2 bases and J by 12 bases, leaving 10 bases between them. The CDR3 DNA reads as TGTGCCAGCAGTGACGTGGCCCAAGAGTACTTC. Its protein is CASSDVAQEYF.

The V gene is TRBV29-1, the J gene TRBJ2-7; D is unresolved. CDR3 length equals 12 residues. Germline CDR1 SQVTM, CDR2 ANQGSEA. Trimming took off 5 bases at V and 0 bases at J, with 8 bases between the two ends. CDR3 DNA: TGCAGCGTTCACGTCAGCTCCTACGAGCAGTACTTC. Translating it yields CSVHVSSYEQYF.

The V call is TRBV19, the J call TRBJ2-5, with D tentatively TRBD1 (6 bases). V was pared by 1 base and J by 5 bases, with 17 bases between. This CDR3 is built from 16 residues. CDR1 is LNHDA, CDR2 SQIVND, per germline (reference sequence). CDR3 coding DNA: TGTGCCAGTAGTATAGGGTGGGGGCGCAATCGTGAGACCCAGTACTTC. Protein sequence: CASSIGWGRNRETQYF.

The rearrangement links TRBV5-1 to TRBJ1-4; 7 bases map to TRBD1. The CDR3 consists of 14 residues. V trimming: 7 bases; J trimming: 5 bases; junction bases outside the gene matches: 8. Germline CDR1 and CDR2: SGHRS and YFSETQ. DNA of the CDR3: TGCGCCAGCGGACTACAGGGGCAGAATGAAAAACTGTTTTTT. It specifies CASGLQGQNEKLFF.

J is TRBJ2-3 and V is TRBV7-6, with 14 bases identical to TRBD2. The ends lost 6 bases at V and 4 bases at J; junction bases unmatched: 3. The CDR3 length is 15 residues. Germline V gene data show CDR1 as SGHVS and CDR2 as FNYEAQ. Written as DNA, the CDR3 is TGTGCCAGCAGGTCGGGACTAGCGGGAGCAGATACGCAGTATTTT. This gives the protein CASRSGLAGADTQYF.

This chain links TRBV15 with TRBJ2-5; 8 bases fit TRBD2. The V segment lost 0 bases and the J segment 4 bases; nucleotides outside the gene matches: 4. Germline V gene lookup returns CDR1 LNHNV and CDR2 YYDKDF (reference sequence). CDR3 length: 15 amino acids. For the CDR3, the DNA is TGTGCCACCAGCAGAGACAGGCTAGCGGGAGAGACCCAGTACTTC. Translated, it gives CATSRDRLAGETQYF. Based on the CDR3 plus reference TRBV15 and TRBJ2-5, the full variable domain is DAMVIQNPRYQVTQFGKPVTLSCSQTLNHNVMYWYQQKSSQAPKLLFHYYDKDFNNEADTPDNFQSRRPNTSFCFLDIRSPGLGDTAMYLCATSRDRLAGETQYFGPGTRLLVL.

This clone was seen more than once but under ten times. The rearrangement uses TRBV6-5 and TRBJ2-7, with TRBD1 matching 7 bases. The CDR3 runs 13 residues. Trimming took 5 bases from V and 5 from J; bases not matched to a gene: 6. The germline V gene encodes CDR1 MNHEY and CDR2 SVGAGI. The CDR3 loop reads CASSTGVAHEQYF. Here the CDR3 DNA reads TGTGCCAGCAGTACAGGGGTCGCCCACGAGCAGTACTTC.

The chain is built from TRBV28 and TRBJ1-1; 7 bases map to TRBD1. CDR1 and CDR2 (germline): MDHEN, SYDVKM. This CDR3 has 15 amino acids. Trimming removed 4 bases from V and 3 bases from J; junction bases left unmatched: 8. CDR3 region: CASSSALTGDTEAFF. DNA for the CDR3: TGTGCCAGCAGTTCGGCCCTAACAGGGGACACTGAAGCTTTCTTT.

The chain uses TRBV19 and TRBJ1-5, with TRBD1 identical over 9 bases. Germline CDR1 LNHDA, CDR2 SQIVND (reference sequence). V was clipped by 3 bases and J by 6 bases; unmatched bases: 15. This CDR3 comprises 18 residues. CDR3: CASSITGPIQGASQPQHF. The CDR3 nucleotides are TGTGCCAGTAGTATTACTGGCCCAATACAGGGGGCGAGTCAGCCCCAGCATTTT.

V usage is TRBV4-3 and J usage is TRBJ2-5; D may be TRBD2 (6 bases). The CDR3 runs to 16 residues. V dropped 1 base and J dropped 5 bases, with 17 bases sitting between them. Germline V gives CDR1 LGHNA, CDR2 YSLEER. The CDR3 DNA sequence: TGCGCCAGCAGCCAAGTCCCTAGCGCCGTACGGGAGACCCAGTACTTC. Residues: CASSQVPSAVRETQYF.